The 6 T cell receptor beta chains below were found in one sample sequenced in a study of T cells in tuberculosis. Data came from immunoSEQ multiplex PCR; TCRdb stores just in-frame clones and leaves some out. The data hold approximately 20,000 clones, with about 97% observed a single time. Sequenced input: PBMCs. These receptors were taken from a donor aged 10-35 years with latent tuberculosis or without tuberculosis infection.

J is TRBJ2-1 and V is TRBV4-1; D is ambiguous. V was trimmed by 1 base and J by 3 bases, leaving 16 bases between them. This CDR3 contains 17 residues. CDR1 and CDR2 from the germline V gene are MGHRA and YSYEKL. The CDR3 DNA sequence: TGCGCCAGCAGCCAAGGACTGATGGCTAACCTCTACAATGAGCAGTTCTTC. Protein sequence: CASSQGLMANLYNEQFF.

This chain connects TRBV7-2 to TRBJ2-3, with no clear D. CDR1 and CDR2 (germline): SGHTA, FQGNSA. This CDR3 has 13 amino acids. The V and J ends lost 2 bases and 4 bases respectively, with 7 bases between them. In DNA form, the CDR3 reads TGTGCCAGCAGCTTAATTTGGCCAGATACGCAGTATTTT. Translation: CASSLIWPDTQYF. The complete variable domain, with remaining parts taken from reference TRBV7-2 and TRBJ2-3, reads GAGVSQSPSNKVTEKGKDVELRCDPISGHTALYWYRQSLGQGLEFLIYFQGNSAPDKSGLPSDRFSAERTGGSVSTLTIQRTQQEDSAVYLCASSLIWPDTQYFGPGTRLTVL.

The chain has TRBV19 and TRBJ1-1; D is unclear. Between the trimmed V and J ends, which lost 3 bases and 5 bases, there was a span of 10 bases. Per germline, CDR1 LNHDA and CDR2 SQIVND (reference sequence). The CDR3 extends over 13 amino acids. The CDR3 is CASSMNSGTEAFF. Here the CDR3 DNA reads TGTGCCAGTAGTATGAACTCGGGGACTGAAGCTTTCTTT.

This chain links TRBV11-3 with TRBJ2-3; 12 bases agree with TRBD2. The CDR3 has 15 amino acids. With V trimmed by 7 bases and J by 1 base, 3 bases remained unmatched. Germline lookup yields CDR1 SGHNT and CDR2 YENEEA. DNA of the CDR3: TGTGCCAGCAAGGCTAGCGGGAGGGGCACAGATACGCAGTATTTT. Translation gives CASKASGRGTDTQYF.

This clone was observed once. The J gene is TRBJ1-1, the V gene TRBV29-1; 8 bases are a match to TRBD1. V was clipped by 6 bases and J by 5 bases; unmatched bases: 11. CDR1 is SQVTM and CDR2 is ANQGSEA in the germline V gene. The CDR3 contains 14 residues. The CDR3 loop reads CSVVKQGGGTEAFF. The CDR3 bases are TGCAGCGTCGTCAAACAGGGGGGAGGAACTGAAGCTTTCTTT.

This clone was seen once. The chain carries TRBV11-2 and TRBJ2-7, with 7 bases matching TRBD1. The CDR3 has 15 amino acids. The V segment lost 4 bases and the J segment 1 base; nucleotides outside the gene matches: 7. The germline gives CDR1 SGHAT, CDR2 FQNNGV. CDR3 loop: CASSSNWGQSYEQYF. In DNA form, the CDR3 reads TGTGCCAGCAGCTCCAATTGGGGACAGTCCTACGAGCAGTACTTC.